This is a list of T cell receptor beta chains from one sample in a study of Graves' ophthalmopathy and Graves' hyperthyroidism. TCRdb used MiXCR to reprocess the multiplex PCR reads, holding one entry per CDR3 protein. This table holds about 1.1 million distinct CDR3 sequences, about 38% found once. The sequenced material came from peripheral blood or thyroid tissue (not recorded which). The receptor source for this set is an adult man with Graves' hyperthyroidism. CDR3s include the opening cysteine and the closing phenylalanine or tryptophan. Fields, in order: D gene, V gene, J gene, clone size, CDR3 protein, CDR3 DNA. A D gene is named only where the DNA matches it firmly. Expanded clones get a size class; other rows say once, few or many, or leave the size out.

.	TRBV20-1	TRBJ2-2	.	CSARGETPGGCFF	TGCAGTGCTAGAGGGGAAACACCGGGGGGCTGTTTTTTT
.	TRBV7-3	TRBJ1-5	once	CASSEARSDQPQHF	TGTGCCAGCAGCGAAGCAAGAAGCGATCAGCCCCAGCATTTT
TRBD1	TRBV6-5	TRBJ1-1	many	CASSRSFTGGNTEAFF	TGTGCCAGCAGTCGCTCCTTTACAGGGGGCAACACTGAAGCTTTCTTT
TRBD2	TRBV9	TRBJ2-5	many	CAPREATQETQYF	TGTGCCCCCCGGGAGGCGACACAAGAGACCCAGTACTTC
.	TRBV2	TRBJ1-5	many	CASSGVRTSSNQPQHF	TGTGCCAGCAGTGGTGTGCGGACAAGTAGCAATCAGCCCCAGCATTTT
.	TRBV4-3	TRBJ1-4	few	CASSQGLRRATNEKLFF	TGCGCCAGCAGCCAAGGGCTGCGGAGGGCAACTAATGAAAAACTGTTTTTT
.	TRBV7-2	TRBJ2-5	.	CASSFDGMETQYF	TGTGCCAGCAGCTTCGACGGGATGGAGACCCAGTACTTC
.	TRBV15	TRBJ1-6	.	CATGRDYEGRNSPLHF	TGTGCCACCGGCAGAGATTACGAGGGCAGAAATTCACCCCTCCACTTT
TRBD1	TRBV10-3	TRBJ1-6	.	CAISETWTGYNSPLHF	TGTGCCATCAGTGAGACCTGGACAGGATATAATTCACCCCTCCACTTT
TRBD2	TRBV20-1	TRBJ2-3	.	CSAMPSGNTDTQYF	TGCAGTGCCATGCCTAGCGGGAACACAGATACGCAGTATTTT
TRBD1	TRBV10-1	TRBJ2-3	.	CASSESGQGMVDTQYF	TGCGCCAGCAGTGAGTCCGGACAGGGGATGGTAGATACGCAGTATTTT
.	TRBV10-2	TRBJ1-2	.	CASGLVLGQFRNEGYTF	TGTGCTAGTGGTTTGGTACTTGGACAGTTCAGGAACGAAGGCTACACCTTC
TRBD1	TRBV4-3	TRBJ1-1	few	CASSQDETGFWAFF	TGCGCCAGCAGCCAAGACGAGACAGGGTTCTGGGCTTTCTTT
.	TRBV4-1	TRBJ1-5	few	CASSLGALGGTQPQHF	TGCGCCAGCAGCCTAGGCGCCTTAGGGGGGACTCAGCCCCAGCATTTT